This TCR beta chain was found in a study of CD8+ T cells in alopecia areata. Study-wide context: Each recipient was an approximately 6-11-week-old female C3H/HeJ mouse given skin from an approximately 6-12-month-old C3H/HeJ donor with spontaneous alopecia.

General study results and limits: Alphabeta T cells residing in normal skin are also sequenced in scalp samples. Elevated clonality characterized lesional scalp relative to normal scalp, particularly in alopecia totalis/universalis.

This clone appeared a few times. Its antigen remains unidentified. Each gene name is a mouse one. CD4, CD8alpha, NKG2D, NKG2ACE and other markers guided sorting of pooled cutaneous lymph node cells. RNA extraction was followed by reverse transcription into cDNA, which acted as the sequencing template. Clones were read by immunoSEQ multiplex PCR, and TCRdb kept only the in-frame ones, dropping some. This sample carries 2,200 or so clones, none of them present only once. The sample consisted of CD8+ T cells sorted from a lymph node. This TCR derives from a C3H/HeJ mouse with alopecia areata. The strain is characterized by the MHC haplotype H2-k.

The DNA read from the CDR3 is TGTGCCAGCAGTGATTCCCTGGGGGGATCCTAT. The encoded protein is CASSDSLGGSY. The full CDR3 protein reads CASSDSLGGSYEQYF. The V call is TRBV13-3, the J call TRBJ2-7; 8 positions agree with TRBD2. The read finishes 4 residues shy of the CDR3 end, and the germline J gene is used to complete it. Germline loops: CDR1 NNHDY, CDR2 SYVADS. The J segment lost 1 base and the V segment lost 1 base, leaving 4 bases of the junction unmatched. The length of the CDR3 is 15 residues.